A single sample gave rise to the 30 T cell receptor beta chains below, sequenced in a study of human T cells and chemical hapten exposure. TCRdb re-called the RACE reads through MiXCR, storing one row per CDR3 protein. The sample contains tens of thousands of distinct CDR3 sequences, approximately 10% of which appear only once. The time point here: patch test 2, 6 weeks after DPC sensitization. Treatment given: therapeutic diphenylcyclopropenone sensitization with weekly scalp DPC. Specimen: whole blood, collected in connection with sensitization to the hapten diphenylcyclopropenone (DPC). These receptors were collected from a woman between 25 and 40 years old with alopecia areata. Some clones in this sample may be carry-over from other donors' samples.

The chain has TRBV12-3 or TRBV12-4 and TRBJ1-1; D is uncertain. CDR3 length: 13 residues. Trimming took 2 bases from V and 10 from J, leaving 14 bases between them. For the CDR3, the DNA is TGTGCCAGCAGTTTAATCCGGGAAGTGGGAGCTTTCTTT. Encoded protein: CASSLIREVGAFF.

This clonotype was detected ten times or more. In DNA, the CDR3 is TGCGCCAGCAGCTTGGGAGGATTGGGATCACCCCTCCACTTT. Residues: CASSLGGLGSPLHF. This rearrangement joins TRBV5-1 to TRBJ1-6; unclear D gene. Per the germline V gene, CDR1 is SGHRS and CDR2 is YFSETQ. This CDR3 is 14 amino acids long. Trimming stripped 0 bases from V and 10 bases from J, with 11 bases between.

This chain connects TRBV7-3 to TRBJ2-3, with D unresolved. V was trimmed by 5 bases and J by 0 bases, leaving 6 bases between them. CDR3 length: 13 amino acids. Germline V lookup: CDR1 SGHTA, CDR2 FQGTGA. The CDR3 protein is CASSGSSTDTQYF. The CDR3 DNA is TGTGCCAGCAGCGGTAGTAGCACAGATACGCAGTATTTT.

This clonotype was observed a handful of times. The V and J genes are TRBV7-6 and TRBJ2-3; D possibly uses TRBD1 or TRBD2 (5 bases each). This CDR3 region has 14 residues. V was shortened by 5 bases and J by 4 bases, with 13 bases between the two germline ends. Germline CDR1 is SGHVS and CDR2 is FNYEAQ. The CDR3 DNA reads as TGTGCCAGCAGCCCTGTGGGGGAAGCAGATACGCAGTATTTT. This encodes CASSPVGEADTQYF.

This clonotype was seen only a few times. The missing conserved phenylalanine or tryptophan at the end of this CDR3 makes a read error likely. This chain joins TRBV7-2 and TRBJ2-7; D is unresolved. CDR1 and CDR2 from the germline V gene are SGHTA and FQGNSA. V was cut by 0 bases and J by 0 bases, with 6 bases left in between. CDR3 size: 14 residues. CDR3 sequence: CASSLALNSYEQYS. For the CDR3, the DNA is TGTGCCAGCAGCTTAGCATTGAACTCCTACGAGCAGTACTCC.

This clonotype occurred a few times. This chain uses TRBV7-2 with TRBJ2-1; TRBD1 aligns across 10 bases. There are 15 residues in the CDR3. After removal of 8 bases from V and 2 bases from J, the junction contained 6 bases not matched to a gene. The germline CDR1 and CDR2 sequences are SGHTA and FQGNSA. The CDR3 here is CASLGDRGPYNEQFF. Written as DNA, the CDR3 is TGTGCCAGCCTTGGGGACAGGGGTCCCTACAATGAGCAGTTCTTC.

This clonotype came up a few times. The chain links TRBV7-9 to TRBJ2-2; D possibly corresponds to TRBD1 (5 bases). The V gene lost 8 bases and the J gene lost 2 bases, with 12 bases spanning the gap. CDR1 and CDR2 from the germline V gene are SEHNR and FQNEAQ (reference sequence). This CDR3 has 14 residues. The CDR3 is CASRAGSNTGELFF. The CDR3 DNA follows: TGTGCCAGCCGTGCAGGGTCTAACACCGGGGAGCTGTTTTTT.

This clonotype was seen only a few times. V gene TRBV29-1 combines with J gene TRBJ2-7; possibly TRBD1 for D (6 bases). The CDR3 is made up of 11 amino acids. V was pared by 4 bases and J by 5 bases, with 9 bases between. Germline CDR1 SQVTM, CDR2 ANQGSEA. CDR3 residues: CSVGSGDEQYF. The CDR3 bases are TGCAGCGTTGGTTCAGGGGACGAGCAGTACTTC.

This clonotype was counted ten times or more. V gene TRBV28 combines with J gene TRBJ1-3; D might be TRBD1 (5 bases). In germline, CDR1 is MDHEN, CDR2 SYDVKM. V was pared by 5 bases and J by 2 bases, with 10 bases between. The CDR3 sequence is 14 residues long. Here the CDR3 DNA reads TGTGCCAGCAGTGTTGGACACCCTGGAAACACCATATATTTT. Translated, it gives CASSVGHPGNTIYF.

This clonotype was seen repeatedly, ten times or more. The chain joins TRBV3-1 to TRBJ1-1; D is uncertain. The CDR3 length is 16 residues. Germline values: CDR1 LGHDT, CDR2 YNNKEL (reference sequence). V lost 0 bases, J lost 1 base, and 12 bases lay in between. The CDR3 DNA sequence: TGTGCCAGCAGCCAAGATATCGGCACCTCGAACACTGAAGCTTTCTTT. This encodes CASSQDIGTSNTEAFF.

This clonotype came up many times. The V call is TRBV28, the J call TRBJ1-6; possibly TRBD1 for D (5 bases). The length of the CDR3 is 13 residues. The germline V gene has CDR1 MDHEN and CDR2 SYDVKM. The V gene lost 4 bases and the J gene lost 8 bases, with 9 bases spanning the gap. The CDR3 nucleotides read TGTGCCAGCAGTTCCAGGGTTCATTCACCCCTCCACTTT. Residues: CASSSRVHSPLHF. Complete variable domain (other parts from reference TRBV28 and TRBJ1-6): DVKVTQSSRYLVKRTGEKVFLECVQDMDHENMFWYRQDPGLGLRLIYFSYDVKMKEKGDIPEGYSVSREKKERFSLILESASTNQTSMYLCASSSRVHSPLHFGNGTRLTVT.

This clonotype occurred a few times. J is TRBJ2-5 and V is TRBV10-3, with TRBD2 matching over 9 bases. The V and J ends lost 9 bases and 5 bases, in that order; junction bases with no gene match: 16. The CDR3 contains 16 residues. From germline, CDR1 is ENHRY and CDR2 SYGVKD. Written as DNA, the CDR3 is TGTGCCATTCAGGACGGAGTTGCGGGAGGGCCGGAGACCCAGTACTTC. It specifies CAIQDGVAGGPETQYF.

The table lists this clonotype with many counts. The chain carries TRBV12-3 or TRBV12-4 and TRBJ2-6; D is ambiguous. Trimming left V 7 bases short and J 0 bases short, with 10 bases between. The length of the CDR3 is 15 residues. This CDR3 is CASIAEISGANVLTF. For the CDR3, the DNA is TGTGCCAGCATCGCGGAAATCTCTGGGGCCAACGTCCTGACTTTC.

This clonotype was seen only a few times. This sequence joins TRBV7-2 and TRBJ1-3, with TRBD1 matching 9 bases. The ends lost 5 bases at V and 0 bases at J; junction bases unmatched: 5. The CDR3 is 16 residues long. Looked up from germline, CDR1 is SGHTA and CDR2 is FQGNSA. The CDR3 sequence is CASSTQTGGSGNTIYF. The DNA for the CDR3 is TGTGCCAGCAGCACCCAGACAGGGGGCTCTGGAAACACCATATATTTT. The whole variable domain, filled in from reference TRBV7-2 and TRBJ1-3, reads GAGVSQSPSNKVTEKGKDVELRCDPISGHTALYWYRQSLGQGLEFLIYFQGNSAPDKSGLPSDRFSAERTGGSVSTLTIQRTQQEDSAVYLCASSTQTGGSGNTIYFGEGSWLTVV.

This clonotype was recorded many times. The gene calls are TRBV7-3 and TRBJ1-4; D ambiguous. Trimming pared 0 bases from V and 5 bases from J, leaving 4 bases between. The CDR3 covers 13 residues. Germline CDR1 reads SGHTA; CDR2 reads FQGTGA. This CDR3 reads CASSLTANEKLFF. In DNA, the CDR3 is TGTGCCAGCAGCTTAACGGCAAATGAAAAACTGTTTTTT.

This clonotype was counted at least ten times. This chain links TRBV29-1 with TRBJ1-4, with TRBD1 matching over 11 bases. Germline CDR1 is SQVTM and CDR2 is ANQGSEA. The CDR3 spans 14 residues. Unmatched junction bases numbered 8, after V lost 4 bases and J lost 10 bases. This CDR3 is CSVVEGTGGGKLFF. In DNA form, the CDR3 reads TGCAGCGTTGTAGAGGGGACAGGGGGAGGAAAACTGTTTTTT.

In this sample, this clonotype turned up many times. J is TRBJ2-1 and V is TRBV7-3, with 7 bases that match TRBD1. CDR1 is SGHTA and CDR2 is FQGTGA in the germline V gene. CDR3 length: 14 amino acids. Trimming cost V 6 bases and J 9 bases; bases outside gene matches: 11. The CDR3 DNA is TGTGCCAGCAGGCCCGCAGGGGGAAGTGGTGAGCAGTTCTTC. Translated: CASRPAGGSGEQFF.

This clonotype was seen ten or more times. CDR3 sequence (DNA): TGTGCCAGCTTCCGGTGGACGGGCGGCACCGGGGAGCTGTTTTTT. This encodes CASFRWTGGTGELFF. The chain links TRBV28 to TRBJ2-2; D unresolved. The CDR3 spans 15 residues. The germline V gene encodes CDR1 MDHEN and CDR2 SYDVKM. V was clipped by 8 bases and J by 4 bases, with 17 bases between them.

The gene calls are TRBV20-1 and TRBJ2-7; 10 nucleotides agree with TRBD1. Germline V CDR1 and CDR2: DFQATT, SNEGSKA (reference sequence). V lost 6 bases to trimming and J lost 1 base; unmatched junction nucleotides: 9. The length of the CDR3 is 15 residues. The CDR3 is CSAHDRGQWSYEQYF. CDR3 sequence (DNA): TGCAGTGCCCACGACAGGGGGCAATGGTCCTACGAGCAGTACTTC.

This clonotype was detected once. The chain carries TRBV2 and TRBJ1-1; tentative D call: TRBD1 (5 bases). The length of the CDR3 is 12 residues. Germline values: CDR1 SNHLY, CDR2 FYNNEI. The germline V and J ends were trimmed by 6 bases and 10 bases, with 15 bases remaining between them. The CDR3 loop is CASRTDTRGAFF. The DNA for the CDR3 is TGTGCCAGCAGAACGGACACGAGGGGAGCTTTCTTT.

This clonotype was picked up a small number of times. This chain connects TRBV27 to TRBJ2-5, with D perhaps assigned TRBD1 or TRBD2 (5 bases each). Germline V gene sequence: CDR1 MNHEY, CDR2 SMNVEV (reference sequence). The germline V and J ends were trimmed by 10 bases and 0 bases, with 9 bases remaining between them. The CDR3 is 12 amino acids. The chain's CDR3 is CATRDDQETQYF. CDR3 coding DNA: TGTGCCACAAGGGACGACCAAGAGACCCAGTACTTC.

This clonotype was detected only a few times. CDR3 nucleotide sequence: TGTGCCAGCAGCGTAGAGGCCCACATGAACACTGAAGCTTTCTTT. This translates into CASSVEAHMNTEAFF. The chain recombines TRBV9 with TRBJ1-1; D is unclear. CDR3 length: 15 residues. CDR1 and CDR2 from the germline V gene are SGDLS and YYNGEE. The ends were cut back, 0 bases at V and 0 bases at J, with 9 bases in the middle. Using reference TRBV9 and TRBJ1-1 for the parts outside the CDR3, the full variable domain is DSGVTQTPKHLITATGQRVTLRCSPRSGDLSVYWYQQSLDQGLQFLIQYYNGEERAKGNILERFSAQQFPDLHSELNLSSLELGDSALYFCASSVEAHMNTEAFFGQGTRLTVV.

V is TRBV19 and J is TRBJ2-3; 9 nucleotides align to TRBD1. Germline V lookup: CDR1 LNHDA, CDR2 SQIVND (reference sequence). V dropped 6 bases and J dropped 4; count of bases not matched to a gene: 5. The CDR3 length is 14 residues. In nucleotides, the CDR3 is TGTGCCAGTAGAAGACAGGGGGTTGCAGATACGCAGTATTTT. Its translation is CASRRQGVADTQYF. Complete variable domain (other parts from reference TRBV19 and TRBJ2-3): DGGITQSPKYLFRKEGQNVTLSCEQNLNHDAMYWYRQDPGQGLRLIYYSQIVNDFQKGDIAEGYSVSREKKESFPLTVTSAQKNPTAFYLCASRRQGVADTQYFGPGTRLTVL.

The J gene is TRBJ2-3, the V gene TRBV27; 13 bases are shared with TRBD2. The CDR3 extends over 16 amino acids. V dropped 5 bases and J dropped 4; count of bases not matched to a gene: 6. Germline V gene data show CDR1 as MNHEY and CDR2 as SMNVEV (reference sequence). CDR3 residues: CASSPLAGGPADTQYF. The CDR3 nucleotides are TGTGCCAGCAGTCCACTAGCGGGGGGGCCAGCAGATACGCAGTATTTT.

A few counts support this clonotype. The J gene is TRBJ2-3, the V gene TRBV6-2 or TRBV6-3; 11 nucleotides align to TRBD1. This CDR3 has 19 amino acids. V lost 4 bases, J lost 3 bases, and 15 bases stayed unmatched. Per the germline V gene, CDR1 is MNHEY and CDR2 is SVGEGT. The CDR3 protein is CASSFILNQRDRGTDTQYF. DNA of the CDR3: TGTGCCAGCAGTTTCATCCTGAATCAGCGGGACAGGGGGACAGATACGCAGTATTTT.

This clonotype appeared a few times. This chain uses TRBV7-2 with TRBJ1-5; D remains unclear. This CDR3 spans 14 amino acids. Germline loops: CDR1 SGHTA, CDR2 FQGNSA. The V end lost 4 bases, the J end lost 3 bases, and 10 bases lay between the germline ends. Here the CDR3 reads CASSSPGLNQPQHF. CDR3 bases: TGTGCCAGCAGCTCCCCAGGTCTCAATCAGCCCCAGCATTTT.

The sample holds a few counts of this clonotype. The chain joins TRBV19 to TRBJ1-3; 8 nucleotides line up with TRBD1. V dropped 5 bases and J dropped 0; count of bases not matched to a gene: 6. This CDR3 has 16 amino acids. The germline CDR1 and CDR2 sequences are LNHDA and SQIVND (reference sequence). The CDR3 DNA is TGTGCCAGTAGTTTTGTCGGGACAGGCTCTGGAAACACCATATATTTT. Residues: CASSFVGTGSGNTIYF.

This clonotype was seen repeatedly, ten times or more. The rearrangement uses TRBV28 and TRBJ2-1, with D unresolved. Germline assignment: CDR1 MDHEN and CDR2 SYDVKM. There are 12 residues in the CDR3. Trimming left V 2 bases short and J 9 bases short, with 8 bases between. Here the CDR3 reads CASSLERLEQFF. The CDR3 region has the DNA TGTGCCAGCAGTTTAGAGCGTCTTGAGCAGTTCTTC.

This clonotype was detected many times. The chain carries TRBV11-3 and TRBJ2-2; tentative D call: TRBD2 (6 bases). Germline loops: CDR1 SGHNT, CDR2 YENEEA. Trimming removed 3 bases at V and 6 bases at J, with 8 bases between. This CDR3 contains 13 residues. The CDR3 sequence is CASSLASAGELFF. The DNA of the CDR3 is TGTGCCAGCAGCTTGGCTAGCGCCGGGGAGCTGTTTTTT.

This clonotype was seen repeatedly, ten times or more. The V call is TRBV5-1, the J call TRBJ2-2; a weak D match, TRBD1 (6 bases). V was clipped by 0 bases and J by 0 bases, with 6 bases between them. The CDR3 length is 15 residues. Germline CDR1 SGHRS, CDR2 YFSETQ. The DNA of the CDR3 is TGCGCCAGCAGCTTGGGGACAGCGAACACCGGGGAGCTGTTTTTT. It encodes CASSLGTANTGELFF.